The source of this TCR beta chain is a study of CD8+CD57+ T cells in acquired aplastic anemia. General study results and limits: Patient and control CD8+ Simpson's diversity was not significantly different.

This CDR3 is 13 amino acids long. CDR1 is SGDLS and CDR2 is YYNGEE in the germline V gene. Trimming shortened V by 6 bases and J by 1 base, and 10 bases separated the two germline ends. Genomic DNA served as template for TCR beta VDJ and CDR3 profiling. TCRdb passed the reads through MiXCR, listing each CDR3 protein once. This sample has approximately 200,000 distinct CDR3 sequences; around 60% occur once, and the top ten carry 25% to 30%. About this clonotype: Its antigen is unidentified.

This chain connects TRBV9 to TRBJ1-2; D may be TRBD1 (5 bases). Sequenced material: sorted CD4+, CD8+, or CD8+CD57+ T cells (not recorded which) from PBMCs. The clonotype comes from a human donor in good health. Here the CDR3 DNA reads TGTGCCAGCACGGGGGAGTTTAACTATGGCTACACCTTC. Protein product: CASTGEFNYGYTF.